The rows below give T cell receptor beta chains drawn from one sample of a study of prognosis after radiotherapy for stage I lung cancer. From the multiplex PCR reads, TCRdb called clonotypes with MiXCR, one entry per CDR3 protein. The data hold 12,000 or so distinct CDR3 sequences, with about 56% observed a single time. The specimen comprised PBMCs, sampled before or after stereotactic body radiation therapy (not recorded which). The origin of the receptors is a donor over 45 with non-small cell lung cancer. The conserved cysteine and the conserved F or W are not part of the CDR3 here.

SVAEGGEGNEQF TRBJ2-1 TRBV20-1
ASSLVGREQY TRBJ2-7 TRBV13
ASSLQENYGYT TRBJ1-2 TRBV11-1
ASSDSPGSTGELF TRBJ2-2 TRBV6-4
ASSPGQSNNEKLF TRBJ1-4 TRBV28
ASRISEWGKAF TRBJ1-1 TRBV19
ASILALGGPYEQY TRBJ2-7 TRBV7-9
AGSMEGAQNYGYT TRBJ1-2 TRBV6-1
ASSYRRFSSTDTRY TRBJ2-3 TRBV6-5
SARGTGDYGYT TRBJ1-2 TRBV20-1
ASTPGESHEQY TRBJ2-7 TRBV28
ASSLPDDSYNSPLH TRBJ1-6 TRBV28
ASSHGQTYEQD TRBJ2-7 TRBV5-1
ASIKIAQGAGGYT TRBJ1-2 TRBV7-6
ASRILATSTDTQY TRBJ2-3 TRBV6-1
ASSIRTSGSSGTQY TRBJ2-3 TRBV19
ASSLSLPSGSNTGELF TRBJ2-2 TRBV11-3
ASRTSGSNQPQH TRBJ1-5 TRBV6-1
AWKERRWAGELF TRBJ2-2 TRBV30
ASSFSRTIGYT TRBJ1-2 TRBV28
SARDGLRNEQF TRBJ2-1 TRBV20-1
ASSLELIGRRGRVNEQF TRBJ2-1 TRBV7-9
ASSHPTSGNSNEQF TRBJ2-1 TRBV14
SAIRGVYGYT TRBJ1-2 TRBV20-1
ASSSEGREQY TRBJ2-7 TRBV6-9
ASSEDSPYNEQF TRBJ2-1 TRBV25-1
ASRPTGGNTEAF TRBJ1-1 TRBV2
ASSYSAYGYT TRBJ1-2 TRBV6-2/TRBV6-3
ASSLVGNAYNEQF TRBJ2-1 TRBV7-9
ASSLESQGAGEKLF TRBJ1-4 TRBV5-1
ASSYREATEAF TRBJ1-1 TRBV5-4
ASSRGQGNSPLH TRBJ1-6 TRBV19
SARDIEDSQGEQY TRBJ2-7 TRBV20-1
ASREGTHHPQH TRBJ1-5 TRBV6-1
ASSLRYEQY TRBJ2-7 TRBV28
ASSESLLIGGTTGELF TRBJ2-2 TRBV6-1
ASSPSGRETQY TRBJ2-5 TRBV3-1